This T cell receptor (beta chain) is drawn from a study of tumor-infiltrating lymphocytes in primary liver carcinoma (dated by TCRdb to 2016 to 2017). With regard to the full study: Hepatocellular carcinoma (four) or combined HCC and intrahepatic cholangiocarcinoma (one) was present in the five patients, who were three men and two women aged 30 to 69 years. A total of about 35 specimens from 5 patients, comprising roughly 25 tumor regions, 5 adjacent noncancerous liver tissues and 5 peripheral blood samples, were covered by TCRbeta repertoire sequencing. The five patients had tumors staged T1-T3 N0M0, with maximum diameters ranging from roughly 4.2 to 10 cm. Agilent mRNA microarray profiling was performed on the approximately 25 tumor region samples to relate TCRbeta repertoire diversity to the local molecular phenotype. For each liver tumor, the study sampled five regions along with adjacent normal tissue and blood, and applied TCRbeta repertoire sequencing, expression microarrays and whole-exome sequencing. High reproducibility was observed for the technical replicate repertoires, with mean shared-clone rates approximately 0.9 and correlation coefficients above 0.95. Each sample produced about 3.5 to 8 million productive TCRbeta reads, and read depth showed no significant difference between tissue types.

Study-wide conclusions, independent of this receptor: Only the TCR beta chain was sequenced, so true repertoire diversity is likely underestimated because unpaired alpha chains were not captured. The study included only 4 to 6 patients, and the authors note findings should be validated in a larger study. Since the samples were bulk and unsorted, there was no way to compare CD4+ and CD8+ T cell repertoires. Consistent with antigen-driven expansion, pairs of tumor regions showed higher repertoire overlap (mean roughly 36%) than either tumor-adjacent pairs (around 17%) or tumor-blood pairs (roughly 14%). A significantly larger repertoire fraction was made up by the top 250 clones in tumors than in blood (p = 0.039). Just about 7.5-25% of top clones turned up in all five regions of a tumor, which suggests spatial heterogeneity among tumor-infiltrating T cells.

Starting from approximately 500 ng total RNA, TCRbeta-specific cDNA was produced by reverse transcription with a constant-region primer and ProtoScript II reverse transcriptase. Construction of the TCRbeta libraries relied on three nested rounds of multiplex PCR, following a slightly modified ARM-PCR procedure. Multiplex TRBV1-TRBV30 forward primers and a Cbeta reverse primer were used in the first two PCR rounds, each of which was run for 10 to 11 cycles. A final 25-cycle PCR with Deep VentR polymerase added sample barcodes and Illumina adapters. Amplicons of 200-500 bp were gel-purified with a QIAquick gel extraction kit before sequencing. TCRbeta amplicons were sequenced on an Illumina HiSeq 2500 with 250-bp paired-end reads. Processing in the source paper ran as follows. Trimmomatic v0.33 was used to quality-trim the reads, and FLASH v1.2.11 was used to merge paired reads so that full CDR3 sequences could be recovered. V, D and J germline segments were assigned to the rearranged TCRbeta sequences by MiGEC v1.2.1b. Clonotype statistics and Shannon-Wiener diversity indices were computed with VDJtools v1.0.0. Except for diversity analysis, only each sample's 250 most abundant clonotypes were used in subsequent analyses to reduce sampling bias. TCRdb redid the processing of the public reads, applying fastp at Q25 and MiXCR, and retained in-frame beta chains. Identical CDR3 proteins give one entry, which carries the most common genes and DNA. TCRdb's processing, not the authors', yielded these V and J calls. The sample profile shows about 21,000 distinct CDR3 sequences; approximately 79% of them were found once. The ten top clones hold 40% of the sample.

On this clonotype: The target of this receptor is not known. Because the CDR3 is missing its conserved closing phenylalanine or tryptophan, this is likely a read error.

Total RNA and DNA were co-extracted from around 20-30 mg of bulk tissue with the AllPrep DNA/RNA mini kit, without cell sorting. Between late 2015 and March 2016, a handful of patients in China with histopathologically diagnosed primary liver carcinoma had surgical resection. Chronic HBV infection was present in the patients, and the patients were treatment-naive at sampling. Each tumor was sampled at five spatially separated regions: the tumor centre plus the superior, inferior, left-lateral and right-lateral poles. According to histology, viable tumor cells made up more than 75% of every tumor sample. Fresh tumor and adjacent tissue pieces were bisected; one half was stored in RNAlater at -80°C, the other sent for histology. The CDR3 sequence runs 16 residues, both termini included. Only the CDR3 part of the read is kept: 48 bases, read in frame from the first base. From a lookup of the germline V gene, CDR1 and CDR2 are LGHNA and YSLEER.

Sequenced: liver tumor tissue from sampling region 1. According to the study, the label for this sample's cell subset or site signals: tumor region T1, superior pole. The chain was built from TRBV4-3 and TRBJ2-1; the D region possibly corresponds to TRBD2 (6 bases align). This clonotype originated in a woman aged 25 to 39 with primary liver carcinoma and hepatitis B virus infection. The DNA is TGCGCCAGCAACCAAGATGCGGGAAGCTCTTACGATGAGCAGTTCTCC. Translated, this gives CASNQDAGSSYDEQFS.